This TCR beta chain came from a study of T cells after yellow fever vaccination. TCRdb reanalysed the 5' RACE reads using MiXCR and keeps one entry per CDR3 protein. This table has 500,000 to 700,000 distinct CDR3 sequences, roughly a fifth appearing once. This CDR3 has 15 residues. V was cut by 6 bases and J by 0 bases, with 13 bases left in between. Germline V gives CDR1 MNHEY, CDR2 SMNVEV (reference sequence). The rearrangement links TRBV27 to TRBJ2-3; D may be TRBD1 or TRBD2 (5 bases each). The receptor comes from a man younger than 45 who received the YFV17D yellow fever vaccine. Specimen: PBMCs, collected 15 days after the yellow fever booster vaccination. The CDR3 loop reads CASSSTRDSTDTQYF. The CDR3 DNA follows: TGTGCCAGCAGCTCCACACGGGACAGCACAGATACGCAGTATTTT.